This T cell receptor (beta chain) was obtained from a study of blood T cell repertoires in COVID-19. Sequencing was performed with immunoSEQ multiplex PCR; in TCRdb, only in-frame clones are kept and a portion is missing. The sample lists 250,000 to 300,000 clones; around 90% were seen once. Trimming took 2 bases from V and 5 from J, leaving 3 bases between them. Germline CDR1 is SGHNT and CDR2 is YENEEA. The CDR3 consists of 12 residues. V gene TRBV11-3 combines with J gene TRBJ2-2; no clear D. The receptor's source is a human donor in a cohort exposed to, infected with or recovered from COVID-19 (not recorded which). The donor label of this sample is uncertain. The specimen sequenced was PBMCs or T cells enriched from blood (not recorded which). This chain's CDR3 is CASSLLTGELFF. The DNA of the CDR3 is TGTGCCAGCAGCTTACTTACCGGGGAGCTGTTTTTT.